The rows below give T cell receptor beta chains drawn from one sample of a study of PD-L1 blockade in urothelial cancer. Profiled with immunoSEQ multiplex PCR; TCRdb holds only in-frame clones, not every one. The sample includes 49,000 or so clones, 70% to 90% of them seen just once. The source material was PBMCs, sampled around atezolizumab (anti-PD-L1) treatment. The source of these receptors is a man aged 60-69 years with urothelial cancer. CDR3s leave out the opening cysteine and the closing phenylalanine or tryptophan. The D gene is left open where the match is weak.

v_gene	d_gene	j_gene	CDR3aa
TRBV30	NA	TRBJ1-1	AWRIDTNTEAF
TRBV5-4	NA	TRBJ1-4	ASSLSGRGNEKLF
TRBV27	TRBD1	TRBJ1-2	ASGKTGGFGYT
TRBV5-1	TRBD2	TRBJ2-1	ASSLELAVVAEQF
TRBV4-3	NA	TRBJ2-7	ASSQELTGVYEQY
TRBV5-6	TRBD1	TRBJ1-4	ASSLDRGVTNEKLF
TRBV5-6	TRBD1	TRBJ1-6	ASSPRDRALGNSPLH
TRBV7-2	TRBD1	TRBJ1-6	ASSRTGTAYNSPLH
TRBV10-3	NA	TRBJ2-5	AIRDSGSGETQY
TRBV18	NA	TRBJ1-2	ASSAGTSDGYT
TRBV6-1	TRBD1	TRBJ2-7	ASSEVGQDYEQY
TRBV5-1	NA	TRBJ2-7	ASSSKGVEQY
TRBV5-1	TRBD1	TRBJ2-3	ASSPGTDSTDTQY
TRBV2	NA	TRBJ2-7	ASSAVAGLNEQY
TRBV19	TRBD1	TRBJ2-3	ASSGQGLGDTQY
TRBV19	NA	TRBJ2-5	ASSIGIRKETQY